A single sample gave rise to the 7 T cell receptor beta chains below, sequenced in a study of CD8 T cells in Susac syndrome. Reverse transcription of roughly 0.45 to 1 ug RNA used random hexamers. TCRdb recomputed calls from the immunoSEQ multiplex PCR reads with MiXCR, one row per CDR3 protein. The repertoire has 200,000 to 300,000 distinct CDR3 sequences, less than 96% of them found once; the top ten carry about 0.1%. The sequenced sample consisted of CD4+ T cells from PBMCs. The receptor set was obtained from a human donor with Susac syndrome.

V and J are TRBV13 and TRBJ2-4; D is perhaps TRBD1 (6 bases). V dropped 4 bases and J dropped 2 bases, with 12 bases sitting between them. The CDR3 runs 15 residues. Germline V gene data show CDR1 as PRHDT and CDR2 as FYEKMQ (reference sequence). CDR3 DNA: TGTGCCAGCAGCTCCGAACAGGGTCCCAAAAACATTCAGTACTTC. The encoded protein is CASSSEQGPKNIQYF.

The chain carries TRBV20-1 and TRBJ2-3; TRBD1 matches 8 bases. V shed 8 bases, J shed 6 bases, and the junction held 16 bases outside the gene matches. This CDR3 is built from 15 residues. Per germline, CDR1 DFQATT and CDR2 SNEGSKA (reference sequence). The CDR3 nucleotides read TGCAGTTCCAGCCCTAGGGCAGGGGGCGCCGATACGCAGTATTTT. This sequence encodes CSSSPRAGGADTQYF.

The rearrangement links TRBV19 to TRBJ2-7; D remains ambiguous. Looked up from germline, CDR1 is LNHDA and CDR2 is SQIVND (reference sequence). This CDR3 contains 13 residues. The V end was cut by 4 bases, the J end by 5 bases, with 12 bases between. In DNA form, the CDR3 reads TGTGCCAGTAGTAATGACATTGCGGACGAGCAGTACTTC. Its translation is CASSNDIADEQYF.

The chain links TRBV4-2 to TRBJ2-6; TRBD2 is a possible D gene (6 bases). CDR3 length: 15 amino acids. Between the trimmed V and J ends, which lost 5 bases and 2 bases, there was a span of 10 bases. Germline V lookup: CDR1 LGHNA, CDR2 YNFKEQ. DNA of the CDR3: TGTGCCAGCAGCGGAGGGGCGGCTGGGGCCAACGTCCTGACTTTC. It specifies CASSGGAAGANVLTF.

The V call is TRBV20-1, the J call TRBJ1-1; 7 nucleotides line up with TRBD1. The CDR3 contains 12 residues. Germline values: CDR1 DFQATT, CDR2 SNEGSKA (reference sequence). The V gene end was trimmed by 1 base and the J gene end by 6 bases; junction bases not matched to a gene: 2. The chain's CDR3 is CSARATGAEAFF. The DNA of the CDR3 is TGCAGTGCTAGAGCCACAGGGGCTGAAGCTTTCTTT.

The V and J genes are TRBV20-1 and TRBJ2-1; 12 nucleotides line up with TRBD1. CDR3 length: 14 amino acids. The V and J ends lost 5 bases and 7 bases, in that order; junction bases with no gene match: 6. Germline values: CDR1 DFQATT, CDR2 SNEGSKA (reference sequence). CDR3 in DNA: TGCAGTGCTTCGCGGGACAGGGGGCTTAATGAGCAGTTCTTC. Its protein is CSASRDRGLNEQFF.

The count of this clonotype is one. V usage is TRBV7-8 and J usage is TRBJ2-2; TRBD2 matches 9 bases. This CDR3 comprises 16 residues. V shed 4 bases and J 5 bases; nucleotides not matched to a gene: 8. The germline CDR1 and CDR2 sequences are SGHVS and FQNEAQ. In nucleotides, the CDR3 is TGTGCCAGCAGCTCTCTAGCGGGAAGGCGGACCGGGGAGCTGTTTTTT. This translates into CASSSLAGRRTGELFF.